The 29 T cell receptor beta chains given below trace back to one sample, sequenced in a study of cytomegalovirus exposure and HLA in healthy donors. The primer mix had 60 Vbeta and 13 Jbeta primers. Using immunoSEQ multiplex PCR, the repertoire was profiled, and TCRdb retains in-frame clones only, with some absent. The profile shows more than 150,000 clones, roughly nine tenths of them singletons. Sequenced sample: PBMCs. Source of these receptors: a girl under three years old in good health and CMV-seronegative.

The chain employs TRBV30 and TRBJ2-3; the D gene is possibly TRBD2 (6 bases). Germline V lookup: CDR1 GTSNPN, CDR2 SVGIG (reference sequence). The CDR3 runs to 13 residues. Between the trimmed V and J ends, which lost 2 bases and 3 bases, there was a span of 9 bases. CDR3 nucleotides: TGTGCCTGGAGTCACGGGGGTACAGATACGCAGTATTTT. It translates to CAWSHGGTDTQYF.

The rearrangement links TRBV27 to TRBJ2-5; D unresolved. The CDR3 sequence is 10 residues long. Trimming removed 10 bases at V and 3 bases at J, with 6 bases between. Germline CDR1 and CDR2: MNHEY and SMNVEV (reference sequence). The CDR3 DNA reads as TGTGCCATACTAAAAGAGACCCAGTACTTC. Amino acid sequence: CAILKETQYF.

The chain links TRBV6-5 to TRBJ1-1; possible D gene TRBD1, 6 bases. The length of the CDR3 is 14 residues. Between the trimmed V and J ends, which lost 2 bases and 5 bases, there was a span of 12 bases. From germline, CDR1 is MNHEY and CDR2 SVGAGI. CDR3 protein: CASSYRDRITEAFF. CDR3 nucleotide sequence: TGTGCCAGCAGTTACCGAGACAGGATTACTGAAGCTTTCTTT.

The CDR3: CAWKAGVGALLISGNTIYF. CDR3 DNA sequence: TGTGCCTGGAAAGCCGGTGTGGGGGCTCTACTGATTTCTGGAAACACCATATATTTT. J is TRBJ1-3 and V is TRBV30; D may be TRBD1 (6 bases). CDR1 and CDR2 from the germline V gene are GTSNPN and SVGIG (reference sequence). CDR3 length: 19 amino acids. The germline V and J ends were trimmed by 4 bases and 1 base, with 26 bases remaining between them.

This clone has just one count. The chain recombines TRBV29-1 with TRBJ2-5, with D perhaps matching TRBD1 (6 bases). The end of the DNA is better explained by TRBJ2-7, so the J call may be wrong. The germline gives CDR1 SQVTM, CDR2 ANQGSEA. This CDR3 contains 12 residues. In DNA, the CDR3 is TGCAGCGTACAGGGATCGAGTACCGAGCAGTACTTC. This translates into CSVQGSSTEQYF.

V usage is TRBV19 and J usage is TRBJ1-2; 8 bases align to TRBD1. There are 13 residues in the CDR3. The V gene end was trimmed by 5 bases and the J gene end by 10 bases; junction bases not matched to a gene: 9. Germline CDR1 LNHDA, CDR2 SQIVND (reference sequence). The CDR3 spells CASSFKPGGDYTF. In nucleotides, the CDR3 is TGTGCCAGTAGTTTTAAACCAGGGGGCGACTACACCTTC.

The chain combines TRBV4-1 with TRBJ1-5, with 7 bases fitting TRBD1. V dropped 4 bases and J dropped 2; count of bases not matched to a gene: 11. This CDR3 has 17 residues. From germline, CDR1 is MGHRA and CDR2 YSYEKL. DNA for the CDR3: TGCGCCAGCAGCCTGTCTGGACAGGCTTGGGGCAATCAGCCCCAGCATTTT. Translation gives CASSLSGQAWGNQPQHF.

Remarks on this clone: A junction boundary mismatches the germline segment, possibly from a read error. The rearrangement joins TRBV5-1 to TRBJ1-4; D may be TRBD1 (6 bases). This CDR3 is 13 amino acids long. Per the germline V gene, CDR1 is SGHRS and CDR2 is YFSETQ. The CDR3: CASSLDGQTATLF. In nucleotides, the CDR3 is TGCGCCAGCAGCTTGGATGGACAGACCGCAACTCTTTTT.

This sequence joins TRBV5-1 and TRBJ2-7, with 11 bases identical to TRBD1. The CDR3 contains 15 residues. The germline gives CDR1 SGHRS, CDR2 YFSETQ. V lost 0 bases to trimming and J lost 3 bases; unmatched junction nucleotides: 2. The CDR3 reads CASSLGTGGFYEQYF. CDR3 sequence (DNA): TGCGCCAGCAGCTTGGGGACAGGGGGCTTCTACGAGCAGTACTTC.

This clone was counted only a few times. The V gene is TRBV29-1, the J gene TRBJ2-2; no reliable D call. Trimming took off 4 bases at V and 1 base at J, with 10 bases between the two ends. Germline assignment: CDR1 SQVTM and CDR2 ANQGSEA. The CDR3 spans 14 residues. CDR3 region: CSVAMAQNTGELFF. CDR3 sequence (DNA): TGCAGCGTTGCCATGGCACAGAACACCGGGGAGCTGTTTTTT.

This clone has a single count. The chain is built from TRBV18 and TRBJ1-1; D may be TRBD1 (6 bases). Trimming stripped 0 bases from V and 3 bases from J, with 14 bases between. Per the germline V gene, CDR1 is KGHSH and CDR2 is LQKENI. CDR3 length: 16 residues. This CDR3 is CASSPPIGAGDTEAFF. CDR3 DNA: TGTGCCAGCTCACCACCGATAGGGGCAGGGGACACTGAAGCTTTCTTT.

The V call is TRBV6-1, the J call TRBJ2-7; D not resolved. CDR3 length equals 12 residues. The V gene's germline CDR1 is MNHNS and CDR2 SASEGT. V was pared by 5 bases and J by 1 base, with 6 bases between. The CDR3 sequence: CASSQLSYEQYF. The CDR3 DNA reads as TGTGCCAGCAGTCAGTTATCCTACGAGCAGTACTTC.

The chain links TRBV6-1 to TRBJ1-5; 9 positions agree with TRBD1. CDR1 and CDR2 (germline): MNHNS, SASEGT. V shed 5 bases and J 5 bases; nucleotides not matched to a gene: 4. CDR3 size: 14 residues. The chain's CDR3 is CASSWTGEDQPQHF. DNA of the CDR3: TGTGCCAGCAGTTGGACAGGGGAGGATCAGCCCCAGCATTTT.

This chain joins TRBV19 and TRBJ2-3, with TRBD2 matching over 7 bases. CDR3 size: 16 residues. Germline CDR1 reads LNHDA; CDR2 reads SQIVND (reference sequence). Trimming took 1 base from V and 0 from J; bases not matched to a gene: 4. The CDR3 is CASSIAGGASTDTQYF. CDR3 sequence (DNA): TGTGCCAGTAGTATAGCGGGGGGAGCTAGCACAGATACGCAGTATTTT.

This chain links TRBV5-1 with TRBJ2-2; tentatively, D is TRBD1 (6 bases). The CDR3 extends over 17 amino acids. CDR1 SGHRS and CDR2 YFSETQ come from the germline V gene. Trimming left V 0 bases short and J 7 bases short, with 19 bases between. The CDR3 spells CASSLEPRDKGSGELFF. The CDR3 coding sequence is TGCGCCAGCAGCTTGGAACCCCGGGACAAAGGGAGCGGGGAGCTGTTTTTT.

The chain joins TRBV6-1 to TRBJ2-3; 9 nucleotides agree with TRBD2. The germline V gene encodes CDR1 MNHNS and CDR2 SASEGT. The V segment lost 4 bases and the J segment 3 bases; nucleotides outside the gene matches: 2. CDR3 length equals 14 residues. The DNA of the CDR3 is TGTGCCAGCAGTGGCGGGGGGGTTACAGATACGCAGTATTTT. Translated: CASSGGGVTDTQYF.

V is TRBV20-1 and J is TRBJ1-2, with TRBD1 as a possible D gene (6 bases). The germline CDR1 and CDR2 sequences are DFQATT and SNEGSKA (reference sequence). V was clipped by 8 bases and J by 8 bases, with 12 bases between them. CDR3 size: 10 residues. The CDR3 DNA follows: TGCAGTACAGGGATCTCGGGCTACACCTTC. Its translation: CSTGISGYTF.

The chain uses TRBV7-9 and TRBJ1-1; D is uncertain. V was trimmed by 2 bases and J by 4 bases, leaving 17 bases between them. The CDR3 has 16 amino acids. Looked up from germline, CDR1 is SEHNR and CDR2 is FQNEAQ (reference sequence). CDR3 sequence reads: CASSLSNEEWSTEAFF. CDR3 nucleotide sequence: TGTGCCAGCAGCTTATCCAATGAAGAATGGAGCACTGAAGCTTTCTTT.

The chain combines TRBV6-1 with TRBJ1-2; 9 nucleotides line up with TRBD1. Germline assignment: CDR1 MNHNS and CDR2 SASEGT. V shed 3 bases and J 0 bases; nucleotides not matched to a gene: 5. CDR3 length: 16 amino acids. As DNA, the CDR3 is TGTGCCAGCAGTGAGGGACAGGGCCTACCTAACTATGGCTACACCTTC. As protein: CASSEGQGLPNYGYTF.

V usage is TRBV6-6 and J usage is TRBJ1-2; TRBD1 matches 8 bases. Germline lookup yields CDR1 MNHNY and CDR2 SVGAGI (reference sequence). The CDR3 consists of 11 residues. Trimming took 8 bases from V and 6 from J; bases not matched to a gene: 2. Written as DNA, the CDR3 is TGTGCCAGCCACAGGGGGGATGGCTACACCTTC. Translated: CASHRGDGYTF.

J is TRBJ1-1 and V is TRBV18; TRBD1 agrees at 8 bases. The CDR3 extends over 14 amino acids. With 3 bases clipped from V and 3 bases from J, the junction kept 3 bases outside the gene matches. CDR1 KGHSH and CDR2 LQKENI come from the germline V gene. The CDR3 region is CASSPTGGDTEAFF. The CDR3 DNA sequence: TGTGCCAGCTCACCCACAGGGGGGGACACTGAAGCTTTCTTT.

The chain carries TRBV19 and TRBJ1-2, with 7 bases identical to TRBD1. The CDR3 is 14 residues long. The V and J ends lost 5 bases and 1 base, in that order; junction bases with no gene match: 4. From germline, CDR1 is LNHDA and CDR2 SQIVND (reference sequence). The CDR3 is CASSETGHNYGYTF. The CDR3 DNA reads TGTGCCAGTAGTGAGACAGGGCATAACTATGGCTACACCTTC.

The V gene is TRBV10-2, the J gene TRBJ2-6; D might be TRBD2 (5 bases). V was shortened by 7 bases and J by 3 bases, with 10 bases between the two germline ends. CDR1 is WSHSY, CDR2 SAAADI, per germline. This CDR3 is 14 amino acids long. Written as DNA, the CDR3 is TGCGCCAGCACCGGGGTCCTTGGGGCCAACGTCCTGACTTTC. It codes for CASTGVLGANVLTF.

This chain connects TRBV5-1 to TRBJ2-1; 9 bases fit TRBD1. This CDR3 has 15 residues. V was pared by 1 base and J by 6 bases, with 5 bases of the junction left unmatched. The germline gives CDR1 SGHRS, CDR2 YFSETQ. The CDR3 loop reads CASSLSGQGINEQFF. DNA for the CDR3: TGCGCCAGCAGCTTGTCGGGACAGGGCATCAATGAGCAGTTCTTC.

V usage is TRBV7-8 and J usage is TRBJ2-5, with 12 positions matching TRBD2. The J call is uncertain, as TRBJ2-7 better fits the DNA end. Germline-derived CDR1 and CDR2 are SGHVS and FQNEAQ. CDR3 length equals 17 residues. The CDR3 reads CASSLDPSGRAPHEQYF. In nucleotides, the CDR3 is TGTGCCAGCAGCTTAGACCCTAGCGGGAGGGCCCCCCACGAGCAGTACTTC.

As concerns this clone: Other DNA sequences in this specimen translate into the identical CDR3. V and J are TRBV2 and TRBJ1-1; no clear D gene. CDR1 and CDR2 from the germline V gene are SNHLY and FYNNEI. The CDR3 spans 14 residues. The V gene lost 3 bases and the J gene lost 1 base, with 9 bases spanning the gap. The CDR3 protein is CASSELGANTEAFF. As DNA, the CDR3 is TGTGCCAGCAGTGAGCTGGGCGCGAACACTGAAGCTTTCTTT. Full variable domain (rest looked up from reference TRBV2 and TRBJ1-1): EPEVTQTPSHQVTQMGQEVILRCVPISNHLYFYWYRQILGQKVEFLVSFYNNEISEKSEIFDDQFSVERPDGSNFTLKIRSTKLEDSAMYFCASSELGANTEAFFGQGTRLTVV.

The J gene is TRBJ2-7, the V gene TRBV5-5; no reliable D call. With 3 bases removed from V and 3 bases from J, the gap between germline ends came to 4 bases. CDR3 size: 11 residues. Per germline, CDR1 SGHKS and CDR2 YYEKEE (reference sequence). CDR3 residues: CASSSNYEQYF. The CDR3 DNA reads TGTGCCAGCAGCTCAAACTACGAGCAGTACTTC.

The chain uses TRBV18 and TRBJ2-6; TRBD2 matches at 7 bases. The germline V gene has CDR1 KGHSH and CDR2 LQKENI. The CDR3 totals 19 residues. Trimming removed 3 bases from V and 0 bases from J; junction bases left unmatched: 11. CDR3 protein: CASSPLSGGLSSGANVLTF. CDR3 in DNA: TGTGCCAGCTCACCGTTATCGGGGGGTCTAAGCTCTGGGGCCAACGTCCTGACTTTC.

V gene TRBV18 combines with J gene TRBJ2-2, with 9 bases lining up with TRBD1. The V and J ends lost 3 bases and 1 base, in that order; junction bases with no gene match: 3. The CDR3 totals 16 residues. The V gene's germline CDR1 is KGHSH and CDR2 LQKENI. The CDR3 loop is CASSPRTGENTGELFF. DNA of the CDR3: TGTGCCAGCTCACCGAGGACAGGGGAGAACACCGGGGAGCTGTTTTTT.